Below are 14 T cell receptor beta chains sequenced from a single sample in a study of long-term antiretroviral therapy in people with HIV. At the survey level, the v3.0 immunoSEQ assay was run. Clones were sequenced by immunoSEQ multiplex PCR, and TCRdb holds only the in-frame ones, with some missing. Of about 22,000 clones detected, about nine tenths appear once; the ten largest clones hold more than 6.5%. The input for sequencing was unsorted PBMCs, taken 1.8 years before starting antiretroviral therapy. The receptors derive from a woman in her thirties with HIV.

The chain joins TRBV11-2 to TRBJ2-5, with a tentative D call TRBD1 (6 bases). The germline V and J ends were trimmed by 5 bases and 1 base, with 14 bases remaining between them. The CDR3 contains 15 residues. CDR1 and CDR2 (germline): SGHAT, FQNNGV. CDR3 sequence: CASSTPRGPQETQYF. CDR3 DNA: TGTGCCAGCAGCACCCCCAGGGGTCCCCAAGAGACCCAGTACTTC.

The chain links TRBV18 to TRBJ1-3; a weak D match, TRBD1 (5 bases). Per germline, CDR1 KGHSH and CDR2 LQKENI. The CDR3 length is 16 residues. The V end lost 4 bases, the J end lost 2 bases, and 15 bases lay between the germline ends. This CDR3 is CASSLDRNAPGNTIYF. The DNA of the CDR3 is TGTGCCAGCTCACTTGACAGAAACGCTCCTGGAAACACCATATATTTT.

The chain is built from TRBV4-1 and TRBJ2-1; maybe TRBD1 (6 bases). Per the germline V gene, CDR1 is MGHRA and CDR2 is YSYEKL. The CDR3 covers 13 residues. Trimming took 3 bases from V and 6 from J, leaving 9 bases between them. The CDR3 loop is CASSQGQFNEQFF. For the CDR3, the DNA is TGCGCCAGCAGCCAGGGACAATTCAATGAGCAGTTCTTC.

CDR3 DNA: TGCGCCAGCAGCTTGGCAGGAGCAGATCTTAACTATGGCTACACCTTC. This translates into CASSLAGADLNYGYTF. The chain carries TRBV5-1 and TRBJ1-2, with D hard to call. Germline CDR1 and CDR2: SGHRS and YFSETQ. This CDR3 is 16 amino acids long. V lost 0 bases and J 1 base, leaving 13 bases between the germline ends.

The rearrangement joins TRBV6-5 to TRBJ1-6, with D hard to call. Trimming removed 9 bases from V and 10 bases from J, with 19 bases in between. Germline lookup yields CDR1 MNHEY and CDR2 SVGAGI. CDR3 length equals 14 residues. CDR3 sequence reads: CASGYPWRESPLHF. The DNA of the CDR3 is TGTGCCAGTGGGTACCCTTGGCGGGAGTCACCCCTCCACTTT.

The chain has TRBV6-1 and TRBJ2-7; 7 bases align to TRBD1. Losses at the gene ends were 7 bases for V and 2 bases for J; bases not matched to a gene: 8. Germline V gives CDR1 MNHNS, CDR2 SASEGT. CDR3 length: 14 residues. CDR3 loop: CASKMETGTYEQYF. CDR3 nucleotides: TGTGCCAGCAAGATGGAGACAGGGACCTACGAGCAGTACTTC.

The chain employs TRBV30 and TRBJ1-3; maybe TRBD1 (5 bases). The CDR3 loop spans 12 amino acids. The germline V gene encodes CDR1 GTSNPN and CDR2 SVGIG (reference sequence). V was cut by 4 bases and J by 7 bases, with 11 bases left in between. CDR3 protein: CAWTGGGNTIYF. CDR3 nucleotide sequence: TGTGCCTGGACCGGGGGTGGTAACACCATATATTTT.

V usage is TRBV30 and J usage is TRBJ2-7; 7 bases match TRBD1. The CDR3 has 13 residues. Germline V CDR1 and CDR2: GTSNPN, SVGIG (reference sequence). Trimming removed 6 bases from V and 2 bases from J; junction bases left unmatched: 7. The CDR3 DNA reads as TGTGCCTGCACAGGGGCCGCCACCTACGAGCAGTACTTC. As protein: CACTGAATYEQYF.

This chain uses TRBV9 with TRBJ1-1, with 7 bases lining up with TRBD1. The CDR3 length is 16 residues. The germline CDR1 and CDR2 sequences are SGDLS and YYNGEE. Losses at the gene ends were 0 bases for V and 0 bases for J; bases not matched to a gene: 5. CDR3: CASSVGTGFMNTEAFF. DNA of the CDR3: TGTGCCAGCAGCGTAGGGACAGGATTTATGAACACTGAAGCTTTCTTT. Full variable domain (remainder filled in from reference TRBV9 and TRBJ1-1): DSGVTQTPKHLITATGQRVTLRCSPRSGDLSVYWYQQSLDQGLQFLIQYYNGEERAKGNILERFSAQQFPDLHSELNLSSLELGDSALYFCASSVGTGFMNTEAFFGQGTRLTVV.

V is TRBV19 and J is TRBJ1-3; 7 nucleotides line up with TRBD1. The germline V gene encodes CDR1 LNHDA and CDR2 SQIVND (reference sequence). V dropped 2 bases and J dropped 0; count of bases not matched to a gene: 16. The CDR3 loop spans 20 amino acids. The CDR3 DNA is TGTGCCAGTAGTATATACCCGGGACAGATCACAGGGCTCTCTGGAAACACCATATATTTT. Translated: CASSIYPGQITGLSGNTIYF.

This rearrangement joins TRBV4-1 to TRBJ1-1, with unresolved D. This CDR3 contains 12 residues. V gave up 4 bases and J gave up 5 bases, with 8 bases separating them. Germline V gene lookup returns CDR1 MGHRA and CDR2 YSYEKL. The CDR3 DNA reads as TGCGCCAGCAGCCTGCAATTAACTGAAGCTTTCTTT. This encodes CASSLQLTEAFF.

CDR3 DNA: TGTGCCACCAGCAGAGGTCCAGGGGGAGGCTACACCTTC. It is translated as CATSRGPGGGYTF. This chain joins TRBV15 and TRBJ1-2, with TRBD1 matching over 7 bases. The CDR3 runs 13 residues. Germline CDR1 reads LNHNV; CDR2 reads YYDKDF (reference sequence). V shed 1 base, J shed 8 bases, and the junction held 4 bases outside the gene matches.

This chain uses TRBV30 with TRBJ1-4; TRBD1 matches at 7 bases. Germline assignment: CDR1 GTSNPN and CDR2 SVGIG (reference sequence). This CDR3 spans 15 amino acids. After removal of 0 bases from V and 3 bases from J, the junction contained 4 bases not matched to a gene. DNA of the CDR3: TGTGCCTGGAGTGTACAGGGGCGGCCTAATGAAAAACTGTTTTTT. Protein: CAWSVQGRPNEKLFF.

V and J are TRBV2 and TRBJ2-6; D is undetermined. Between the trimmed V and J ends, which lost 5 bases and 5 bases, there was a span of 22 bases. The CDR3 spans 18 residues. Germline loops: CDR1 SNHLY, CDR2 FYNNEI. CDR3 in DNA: TGTGCCAGCAGTACAAAGGATTCGATACAAAGTCGGGCCAACGTCCTGACTTTC. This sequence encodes CASSTKDSIQSRANVLTF.